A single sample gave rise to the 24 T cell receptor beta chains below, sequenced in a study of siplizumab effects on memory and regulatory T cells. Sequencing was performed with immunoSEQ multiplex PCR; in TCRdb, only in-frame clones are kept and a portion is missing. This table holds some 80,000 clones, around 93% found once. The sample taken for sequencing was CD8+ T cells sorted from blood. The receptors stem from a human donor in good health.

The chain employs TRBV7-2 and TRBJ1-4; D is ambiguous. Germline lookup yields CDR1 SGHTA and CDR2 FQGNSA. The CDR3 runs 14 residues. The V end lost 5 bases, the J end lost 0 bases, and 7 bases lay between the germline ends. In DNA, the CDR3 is TGTGCCAGCAGCATCAGTCCAACTAATGAAAAACTGTTTTTT. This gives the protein CASSISPTNEKLFF.

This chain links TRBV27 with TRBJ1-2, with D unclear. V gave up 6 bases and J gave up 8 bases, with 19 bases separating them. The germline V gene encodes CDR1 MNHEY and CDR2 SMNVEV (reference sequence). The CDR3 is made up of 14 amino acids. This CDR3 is CASSLRRVGYGYTF. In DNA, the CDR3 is TGTGCCAGCAGCTTGAGGCGGGTGGGCTACGGCTACACCTTC.

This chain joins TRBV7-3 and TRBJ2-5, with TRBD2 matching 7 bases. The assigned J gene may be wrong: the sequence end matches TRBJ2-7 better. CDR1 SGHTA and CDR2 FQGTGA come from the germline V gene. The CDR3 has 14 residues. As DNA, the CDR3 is TGTGCCAGCAGCTCCAGCGGGGCACCCTACGAGCAGTACTTC. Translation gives CASSSSGAPYEQYF.

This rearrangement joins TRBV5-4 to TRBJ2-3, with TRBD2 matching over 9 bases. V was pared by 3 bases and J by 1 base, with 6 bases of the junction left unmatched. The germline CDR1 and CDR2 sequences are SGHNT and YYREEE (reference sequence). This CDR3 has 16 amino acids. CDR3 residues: CASSSAWTSGTDTQYF. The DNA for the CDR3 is TGTGCCAGCAGCTCTGCATGGACTAGCGGCACAGATACGCAGTATTTT.

CDR3 DNA sequence: TGTGCCAGCAGCTACGTAGCGGGATTAGGCGAGCAGTACTTC. Protein sequence: CASSYVAGLGEQYF. The rearrangement links TRBV7-8 to TRBJ2-7; 8 positions agree with TRBD2. CDR3 length: 14 residues. Trimming cost V 4 bases and J 6 bases; bases outside gene matches: 8. CDR1 is SGHVS, CDR2 FQNEAQ, per germline.

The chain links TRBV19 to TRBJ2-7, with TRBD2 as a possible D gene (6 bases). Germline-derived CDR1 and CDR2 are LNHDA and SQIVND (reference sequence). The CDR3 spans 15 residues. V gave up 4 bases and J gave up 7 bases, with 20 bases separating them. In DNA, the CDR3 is TGTGCCAGTAGTACCGCCGCGGGATCGGGTAGGGAGCAGTACTTC. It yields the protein CASSTAAGSGREQYF.

CDR3 nucleotide sequence: TGTGCCAGCAGCTCCGGGACAGGTCCCCCATCCGTGTACTTC. Amino acid sequence: CASSSGTGPPSVYF. This chain links TRBV5-6 with TRBJ2-5, with 8 positions matching TRBD1. The CDR3 loop spans 14 amino acids. Trimming at V came to 3 bases and at J to 13 bases, leaving 14 bases not matched to a gene. From germline, CDR1 is SGHDT and CDR2 YYEEEE.

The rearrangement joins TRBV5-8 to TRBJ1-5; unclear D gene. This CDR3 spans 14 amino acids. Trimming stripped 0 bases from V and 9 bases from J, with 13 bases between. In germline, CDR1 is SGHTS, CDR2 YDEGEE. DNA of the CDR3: TGTGCCAGCAGCTTGGAAGGGTTAGAACCGCCCCAGCATTTT. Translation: CASSLEGLEPPQHF.

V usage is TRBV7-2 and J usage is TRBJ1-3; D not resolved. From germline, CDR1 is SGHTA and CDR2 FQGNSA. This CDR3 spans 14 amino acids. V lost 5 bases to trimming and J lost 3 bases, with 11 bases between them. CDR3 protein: CASSLLGVGNTIYF. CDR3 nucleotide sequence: TGTGCCAGCAGCCTCCTTGGGGTTGGAAACACCATATATTTT.

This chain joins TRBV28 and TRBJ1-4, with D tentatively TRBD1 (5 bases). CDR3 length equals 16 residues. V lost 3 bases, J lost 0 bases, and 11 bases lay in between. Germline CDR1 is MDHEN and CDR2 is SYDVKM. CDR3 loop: CASSLGTDSTNEKLFF. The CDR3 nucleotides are TGTGCCAGCAGTTTGGGGACGGACTCAACTAATGAAAAACTGTTTTTT.

The CDR3 coding sequence is TGTGCCAGCTCACCTACAACAGGGACCTACGAGCAGTACTTC. Amino acids: CASSPTTGTYEQYF. This chain connects TRBV18 to TRBJ2-7, with a possible D match to TRBD1 (6 bases). CDR3 length equals 14 residues. The germline CDR1 and CDR2 sequences are KGHSH and LQKENI. V gave up 3 bases and J gave up 2 bases, with 11 bases separating them.

Written as DNA, the CDR3 is TGTGCCAGCAGCTTAGGAGATACGCAGTATTTT. It yields the protein CASSLGDTQYF. The chain recombines TRBV11-2 with TRBJ2-3; D ambiguous. Germline CDR1 and CDR2: SGHAT and FQNNGV. This CDR3 is built from 11 residues. Trimming left V 1 base short and J 5 bases short, with 1 base between.

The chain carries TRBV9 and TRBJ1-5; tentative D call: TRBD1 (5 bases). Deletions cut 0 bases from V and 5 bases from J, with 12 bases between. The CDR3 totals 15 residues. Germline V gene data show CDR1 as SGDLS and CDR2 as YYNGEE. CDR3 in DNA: TGTGCCAGCAGCGTAGGGGGCAGGGCGGATCAGCCCCAGCATTTT. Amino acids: CASSVGGRADQPQHF.

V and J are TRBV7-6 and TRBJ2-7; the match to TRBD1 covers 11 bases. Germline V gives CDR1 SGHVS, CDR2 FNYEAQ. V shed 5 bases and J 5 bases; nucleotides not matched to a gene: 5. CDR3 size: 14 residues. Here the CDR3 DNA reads TGTGCCAGCAGCCCCCGGACAGGGGGCGACGAGCAGTACTTC. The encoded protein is CASSPRTGGDEQYF.

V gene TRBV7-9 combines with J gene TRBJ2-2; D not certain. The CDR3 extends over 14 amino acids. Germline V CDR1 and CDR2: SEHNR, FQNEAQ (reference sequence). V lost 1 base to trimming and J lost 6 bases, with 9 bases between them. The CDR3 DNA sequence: TGTGCCAGCAGCTTAGTTTATGCGCCCGGGGAGCTGTTTTTT. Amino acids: CASSLVYAPGELFF. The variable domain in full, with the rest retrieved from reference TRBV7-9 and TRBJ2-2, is DTGVSQNPRHKITKRGQNVTFRCDPISEHNRLYWYRQTLGQGPEFLTYFQNEAQLEKSRLLSDRFSAERPKGSFSTLEIQRTEQGDSAMYLCASSLVYAPGELFFGEGSRLTVL.

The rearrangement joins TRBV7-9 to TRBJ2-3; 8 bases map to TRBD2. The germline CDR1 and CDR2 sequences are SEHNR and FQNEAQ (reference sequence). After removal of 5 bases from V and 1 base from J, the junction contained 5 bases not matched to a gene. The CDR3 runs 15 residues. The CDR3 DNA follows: TGTGCCAGCAGCCATTCGACTAGCGGCACAGATACGCAGTATTTT. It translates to CASSHSTSGTDTQYF.

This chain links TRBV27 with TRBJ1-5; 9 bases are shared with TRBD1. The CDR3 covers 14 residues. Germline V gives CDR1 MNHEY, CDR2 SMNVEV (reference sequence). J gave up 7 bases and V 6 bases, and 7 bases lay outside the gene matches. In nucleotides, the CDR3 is TGTGCCAGCAGGCTACAGGGGGCTGGACAGCCCCAGCATTTT. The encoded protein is CASRLQGAGQPQHF.

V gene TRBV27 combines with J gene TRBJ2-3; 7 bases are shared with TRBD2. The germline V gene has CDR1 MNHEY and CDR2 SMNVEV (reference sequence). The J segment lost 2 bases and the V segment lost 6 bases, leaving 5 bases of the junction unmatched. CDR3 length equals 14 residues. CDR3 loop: CASRGGKYTDTQYF. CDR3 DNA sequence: TGTGCCAGCAGGGGGGGGAAATACACAGATACGCAGTATTTT.

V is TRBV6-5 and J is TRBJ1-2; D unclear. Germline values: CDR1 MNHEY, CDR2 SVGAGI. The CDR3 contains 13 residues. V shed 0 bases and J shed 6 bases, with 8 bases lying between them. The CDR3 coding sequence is TGTGCCAGCAGTTACTCGGGGAAAGATGGCTACACCTTC. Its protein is CASSYSGKDGYTF.

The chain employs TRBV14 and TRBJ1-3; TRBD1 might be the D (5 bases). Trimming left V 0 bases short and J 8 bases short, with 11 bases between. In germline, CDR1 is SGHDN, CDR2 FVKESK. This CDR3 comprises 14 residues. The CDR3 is CASSQDSGGYTIYF. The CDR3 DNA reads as TGTGCCAGCAGCCAAGATTCTGGGGGGTACACCATATATTTT.

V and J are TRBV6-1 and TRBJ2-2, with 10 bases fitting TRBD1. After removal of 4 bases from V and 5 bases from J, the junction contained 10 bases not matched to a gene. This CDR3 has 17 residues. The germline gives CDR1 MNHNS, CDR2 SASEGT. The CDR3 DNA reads TGTGCCAGCAGTGCGACCGCCGACAGGGGGCCAACCGGGGAGCTGTTTTTT. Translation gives CASSATADRGPTGELFF.

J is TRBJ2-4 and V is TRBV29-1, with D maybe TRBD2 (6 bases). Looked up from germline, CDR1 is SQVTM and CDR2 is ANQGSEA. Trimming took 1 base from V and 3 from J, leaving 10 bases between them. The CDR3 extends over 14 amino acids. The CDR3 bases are TGCAGCGTTGAAGGGGGAGGAGTCAAAAACATTCAGTACTTC. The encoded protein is CSVEGGGVKNIQYF.

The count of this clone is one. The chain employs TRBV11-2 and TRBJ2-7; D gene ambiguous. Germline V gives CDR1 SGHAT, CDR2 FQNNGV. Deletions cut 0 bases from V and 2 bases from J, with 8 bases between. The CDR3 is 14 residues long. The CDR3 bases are TGTGCCAGCAGCTTAGATCCAGACCCCTACGAGCAGTACTTC. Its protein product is CASSLDPDPYEQYF.

CDR3 nucleotides: TGTGCCAGCAGCTCCGGGAGGCCAGGCGCTTACAATGAGCAGTTCTTC. Translating it yields CASSSGRPGAYNEQFF. V and J are TRBV5-4 and TRBJ2-1; TRBD2 agrees at 7 bases. Trimming at V came to 3 bases and at J to 4 bases, leaving 10 bases not matched to a gene. The germline V gene has CDR1 SGHNT and CDR2 YYREEE (reference sequence). This CDR3 is built from 16 residues.